Listed below are T cell receptor beta chains from one sample, sequenced in a study of T-cell memory formation after mild COVID-19. TCRdb used MiXCR to reprocess the 5' RACE reads, holding one entry per CDR3 protein. This sample has about 540,000 distinct CDR3 sequences, with 20% found just once. The sample was PBMCs or a T cell subset sorted from them (not recorded which). Every receptor here comes from an adult woman who had mild COVID-19 (a few samples of this study predate the infection). Cell type and time point are not known. Each CDR3 is given with its conserved first and last residue. A D gene is named only where the DNA matches it firmly. Not all rows give a size; the values are once, few, many and, for expanded clones, a class.

CDR3,DNA,D,V,J,size
CASSPGTLGWEQFF,TGTGCCAGCAGTCCCGGGACACTAGGGTGGGAGCAGTTCTTC,.,TRBV27,TRBJ2-1,.
CASMELGRINYGYTF,TGTGCCAGTATGGAATTGGGCAGGATTAACTATGGCTACACCTTC,.,TRBV6-2/TRBV6-3,TRBJ1-2,.
CATRRRIGLSEETQYF,TGTGCCACCCGACGTCGGATCGGACTATCGGAAGAGACCCAGTACTTC,.,TRBV19,TRBJ2-5,.
CASSSDSPVGEKLFF,TGTGCCAGCAGCTCTGACAGCCCGGTCGGGGAAAAACTGTTTTTT,.,TRBV3-1,TRBJ1-4,.
CASSQDLRAFTGELFF,TGCGCCAGCAGCCAAGATCTGAGGGCCTTCACCGGGGAGCTGTTTTTT,.,TRBV4-3,TRBJ2-2,few
CASRGSGQGLSYGYTF,TGTGCCAGCAGGGGATCGGGACAGGGGCTAAGTTATGGCTACACCTTC,TRBD1,TRBV6-5,TRBJ1-2,few
CASSRTRNTEAFF,TGCGCCAGCAGCCGGACCAGGAACACTGAAGCTTTCTTT,.,TRBV5-1,TRBJ1-1,many
CASSTEPLAGPNTGELFF,TGTGCCAGCAGCACAGAACCACTAGCGGGGCCGAACACCGGGGAGCTGTTTTTT,TRBD2,TRBV7-2,TRBJ2-2,many
CASMSRDRLSYEQYF,TGTGCCAGCATGTCCCGGGACAGACTCTCCTACGAGCAGTACTTC,TRBD1,TRBV5-6,TRBJ2-7,few
CASSPSYGQIQYF,TGCGCCAGCAGCCCGAGTTATGGACAAATCCAGTACTTC,.,TRBV5-1,TRBJ2-7,.
CASSWAGPSGANVLTF,TGTGCCAGCAGTTGGGCAGGTCCCTCTGGGGCCAACGTCCTGACTTTC,.,TRBV12-3/TRBV12-4,TRBJ2-6,few
CSEAGGHNEQFF,TGCAGTGAAGCGGGGGGGCATAATGAGCAGTTCTTC,TRBD2,TRBV20-1,TRBJ2-1,.
CASSPGNTGSGANVLTF,TGTGCCAGCAGCCCCGGGAATACAGGGTCTGGGGCCAACGTCCTGACTTTC,.,TRBV7-9,TRBJ2-6,few
CAISQAGTRSYEQYF,TGTGCCATCAGTCAAGCCGGGACTAGATCCTACGAGCAGTACTTC,TRBD2,TRBV10-3,TRBJ2-7,few
CATRHRVQGLETQYF,TGTGCCACCCGCCACCGGGTCCAGGGGTTAGAGACCCAGTACTTC,.,TRBV15,TRBJ2-5,.
CASSFWGGSTDTQYF,TGCGCCAGCAGCTTTTGGGGCGGAAGCACAGATACGCAGTATTTT,.,TRBV5-1,TRBJ2-3,many
CASSLGTTNNEQYF,TGTGCCAGCAGCTTAGGGACTACTAACAACGAGCAGTACTTC,.,TRBV7-6,TRBJ2-7,many
CSAPTGGNTQYF,TGCAGTGCTCCGACAGGTGGAAATACGCAGTATTTT,.,TRBV20-1,TRBJ2-3,.
CASRRPGHEKLFF,TGTGCCAGCAGACGGCCGGGACACGAAAAACTGTTTTTT,.,TRBV6-2/TRBV6-3,TRBJ1-4,.
CASSYGTGGSPLHF,TGTGCCAGCAGTTACGGGACAGGGGGTTCACCCCTCCACTTT,TRBD1,TRBV6-6,TRBJ1-6,once
CASSPDRFREGSNEQFF,TGTGCCAGCAGCCCAGATCGGTTCAGGGAAGGGTCCAATGAGCAGTTCTTC,.,TRBV11-3,TRBJ2-1,.
CASSYSTEQPQHF,TGTGCCAGCAGTTACTCGACGGAGCAGCCCCAGCATTTT,.,TRBV6-5,TRBJ1-5,few
CASGINEGLVYEQYF,TGTGCCAGCGGCATTAACGAGGGACTAGTCTACGAGCAGTACTTC,TRBD2,TRBV6-2/TRBV6-3,TRBJ2-7,.
CASSQERRFVGGTGELFF,TGTGCCAGCAGCCAAGAAAGGCGCTTTGTAGGTGGCACCGGGGAGCTGTTTTTT,.,TRBV14,TRBJ2-2,few
CATSGPGANVLTF,TGTGCCACCTCAGGGCCTGGGGCCAACGTCCTGACTTTC,.,TRBV2,TRBJ2-6,few
CASSMNLWTSGYNEQFF,TGTGCCAGTAGTATGAACCTCTGGACTAGCGGATACAATGAGCAGTTCTTC,TRBD2,TRBV19,TRBJ2-1,.
CASSPDTHISYNSPLHF,TGTGCCAGCAGTCCGGACACGCATATTTCCTATAATTCACCCCTCCACTTT,.,TRBV12-3/TRBV12-4,TRBJ1-6,.
CSSMEGGGSTEAFF,TGCAGCTCGATGGAAGGGGGCGGGAGCACTGAAGCTTTCTTT,TRBD1,TRBV29-1,TRBJ1-1,few
CASSPRGLGDDEQFF,TGTGCCAGCTCACCACGGGGACTAGGGGACGATGAGCAGTTCTTC,TRBD2,TRBV18,TRBJ2-1,.
CSARPQGGATKNIQYF,TGCAGTGCTAGGCCCCAGGGGGGGGCGACCAAAAACATTCAGTACTTC,.,TRBV20-1,TRBJ2-4,many
CASSFPGGVAEAFF,TGTGCCAGCAGCTTCCCGGGAGGGGTCGCTGAAGCTTTCTTT,.,TRBV5-6,TRBJ1-1,.
CASSLDWINEQFF,TGTGCCAGCAGCTTGGACTGGATCAATGAGCAGTTCTTC,.,TRBV5-5,TRBJ2-1,.
CASRPGGLYEQYF,TGTGCCAGCAGACCAGGGGGCCTCTACGAGCAGTACTTC,TRBD1,TRBV6-5,TRBJ2-7,.
CASSPRHIGTEAFF,TGTGCCAGCAGCCCCCGGCACATTGGCACTGAAGCTTTCTTT,.,TRBV7-8,TRBJ1-1,many
CASRPGTDNSPLHF,TGTGCCAGCAGGCCGGGGACAGATAATTCACCCCTCCACTTT,TRBD1,TRBV12-3/TRBV12-4,TRBJ1-6,.
CASSSGLAGGGQFF,TGTGCCAGCAGCTCGGGACTAGCGGGAGGAGGGCAGTTCTTC,TRBD2,TRBV7-6,TRBJ2-1,few
CSEISGLQGGEQFF,TGCAGCGAAATATCGGGACTGCAGGGAGGTGAGCAGTTCTTC,.,TRBV20-1,TRBJ2-1,.
CASSLGVTQETQYF,TGTGCCAGCAGCTTAGGTGTTACACAAGAGACCCAGTACTTC,.,TRBV7-6,TRBJ2-5,.
CASSSGLAATDTQYF,TGTGCCAGCAGCTCAGGACTAGCGGCCACAGATACGCAGTATTTT,TRBD2,TRBV7-2,TRBJ2-3,.
CASRTRAGGSYEQYF,TGTGCCAGCAGGACCCGGGCGGGGGGTTCCTACGAGCAGTACTTC,TRBD2,TRBV12-3/TRBV12-4,TRBJ2-7,many
CASSSGLAGETQYF,TGTGCCAGCAGCTCCGGACTAGCGGGGGAGACCCAGTACTTC,TRBD2,TRBV7-9,TRBJ2-5,many
CASSYSTGGGNTIYF,TGTGCCAGCAGTTACTCGACAGGTGGTGGAAACACCATATATTTT,.,TRBV6-6,TRBJ1-3,few
CASSKDRGRGETQYF,TGCGCCAGCAGCAAGGACAGGGGGCGAGGGGAGACCCAGTACTTC,TRBD1,TRBV5-1,TRBJ2-5,.
CASSLQDRQTEAFF,TGCGCCAGCAGCTTGCAGGACAGGCAGACTGAAGCTTTCTTT,TRBD1,TRBV5-1,TRBJ1-1,.
CASSVAQAGGAPYNEQFF,TGTGCCAGCAGCGTAGCCCAAGCGGGGGGTGCGCCCTACAATGAGCAGTTCTTC,TRBD2,TRBV9,TRBJ2-1,few